This T cell receptor (beta chain) was profiled in a study of shared clonotypes between healthy human individuals. Study-wide findings and caveats: Non-shared clonotypes had lower generation probabilities than clonotypes shared by all four sorted-subset donors.

None of the donors, who were healthy HIV-negative adults, had recently had acute infections or vaccinations. Clones were sequenced by immunoSEQ multiplex PCR, and TCRdb holds only the in-frame ones, with some missing. The repertoire holds approximately 2,300,000 clones, with about 90% as singletons. Points on this clone: The antigen is not known.

The TCR was taken from a man younger than 35 in good health. Some clones in this sample may be carry-over from other donors' samples. Material: naive CD4+ T cells from PBMCs. Subset here: CD45RA+ positively selected.

The CDR3 sequence is CASRTRASGHTGELFF. The CDR3 DNA reads as TGTGCCAGCAGGACGAGGGCTAGCGGGCACACCGGGGAGCTGTTTTTT. The V gene is TRBV2, the J gene TRBJ2-2; 8 bases line up with TRBD2. This CDR3 spans 16 amino acids. From germline, CDR1 is SNHLY and CDR2 FYNNEI. The junction had 9 bases not matched to a gene; V was cut back by 6 bases and J by 3 bases.